The sequence of this TCR beta chain was determined in a study of beta chain features in type 1 diabetes. Notes on the study in general: The study left unresolved whether HLA type influences TCRB rearrangement. Type 1 diabetes patients showed a moderate but significant shortening of TCRB CDR3s in all four CD4+ subsets.

Reverse transcription of all isolated RNA meant that expressed TCRB transcripts were sequenced. Mean read depth for stem cell-like memory T cell samples was approximately 1.01 million reads. Here immunoSEQ multiplex PCR was the method, and the copy in TCRdb shows in-frame clones only, minus some. The sample includes some 16,000 clones, 60% to 80% of them seen just once. The CDR3 consists of 13 residues. V lost 5 bases to trimming and J lost 3 bases, with 10 bases between them. Looked up from germline, CDR1 is LNHDA and CDR2 is SQIVND (reference sequence). A single heparinised draw of about 120 mL on average was taken per donor. About this clone: Its antigen remains unknown.

Material for sequencing was stem cell memory CD4+ T cells from blood. This clonotype was obtained from a woman younger than 35 with type 1 diabetes. This chain uses TRBV19 with TRBJ1-1; D might be TRBD1 (6 bases). The CDR3 DNA follows: TGTGCCAGTAGTTCCGGACAGCACACTGAAGCTTTCTTT. Its translation is CASSSGQHTEAFF.